This TCR beta chain was sequenced for a study of cytomegalovirus exposure and HLA in healthy donors. Study-level background: Sequencing of about 179 million T cells in an earlier analysis found some 100 million unique TCR beta sequences. Notes on the study in general: HLA alleles were associated with 15,000 to 20,000 TCR beta sequences in a later analysis at 0.05 false discovery rate. Because they were indistinguishable, some V segments, including TRBV6-2 and TRBV6-3, were excluded.

Primers included in the PCR were 60 Vbeta and 13 Jbeta primers. The assay was immunoSEQ multiplex PCR, and TCRdb's table has in-frame clones only and misses some. Counted here are some 120,000 clones, approximately 70% occurring once; the ten biggest clones make up less than 9.5%. Germline V gene lookup returns CDR1 MGHDK and CDR2 SYGVNS. This CDR3 region has 15 residues. V lost 3 bases to trimming and J lost 5 bases; unmatched junction nucleotides: 10. In regard to this clone: The antigen remains undetermined.

The origin of this receptor is a woman aged 40 to 50 in good health and CMV-seropositive. This sequence joins TRBV25-1 and TRBJ2-7; TRBD2 agrees at 7 bases. Input material: PBMCs. The CDR3 loop is CASSDLMGGPHEQYF. CDR3 DNA sequence: TGTGCCAGCAGTGACCTAATGGGAGGGCCTCACGAGCAGTACTTC.